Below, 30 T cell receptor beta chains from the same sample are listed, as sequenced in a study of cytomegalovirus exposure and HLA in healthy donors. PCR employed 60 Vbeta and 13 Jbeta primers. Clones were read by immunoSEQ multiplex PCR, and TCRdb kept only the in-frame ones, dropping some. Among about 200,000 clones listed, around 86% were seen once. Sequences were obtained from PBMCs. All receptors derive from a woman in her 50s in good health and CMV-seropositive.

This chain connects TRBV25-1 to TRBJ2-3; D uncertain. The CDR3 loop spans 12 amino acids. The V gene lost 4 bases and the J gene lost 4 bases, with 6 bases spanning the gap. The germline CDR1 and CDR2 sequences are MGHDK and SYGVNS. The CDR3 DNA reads TGTGCCAGCAGTGCGAAGCCAGATACGCAGTATTTT. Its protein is CASSAKPDTQYF.

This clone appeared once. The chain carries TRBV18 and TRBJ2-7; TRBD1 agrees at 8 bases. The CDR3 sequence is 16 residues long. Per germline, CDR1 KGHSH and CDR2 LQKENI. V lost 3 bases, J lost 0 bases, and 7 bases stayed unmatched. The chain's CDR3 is CASSPPGTGRSYEQYF. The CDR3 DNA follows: TGTGCCAGCTCACCTCCCGGGACAGGCCGCTCCTACGAGCAGTACTTC.

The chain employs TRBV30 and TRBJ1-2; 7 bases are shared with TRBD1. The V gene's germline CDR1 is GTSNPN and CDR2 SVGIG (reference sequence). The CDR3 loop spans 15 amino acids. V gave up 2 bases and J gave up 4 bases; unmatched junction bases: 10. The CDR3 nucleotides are TGTGCCTGGAGTACCCCCCGGACAGGTCCCTATGGCTACACCTTC. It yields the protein CAWSTPRTGPYGYTF.

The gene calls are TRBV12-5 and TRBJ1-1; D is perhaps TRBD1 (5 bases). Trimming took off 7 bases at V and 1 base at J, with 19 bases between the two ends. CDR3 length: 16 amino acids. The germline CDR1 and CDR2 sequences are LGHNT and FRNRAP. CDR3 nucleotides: TGTGCTAGTGCCACTTATCCCGGGACTGAGAACACTGAAGCTTTCTTT. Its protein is CASATYPGTENTEAFF.

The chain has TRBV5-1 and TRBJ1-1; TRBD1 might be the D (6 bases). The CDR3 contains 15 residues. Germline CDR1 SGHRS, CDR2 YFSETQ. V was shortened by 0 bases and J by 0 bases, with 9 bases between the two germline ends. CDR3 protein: CASSLGAGVNTEAFF. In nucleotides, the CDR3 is TGCGCCAGCAGCTTGGGGGCAGGGGTGAACACTGAAGCTTTCTTT.

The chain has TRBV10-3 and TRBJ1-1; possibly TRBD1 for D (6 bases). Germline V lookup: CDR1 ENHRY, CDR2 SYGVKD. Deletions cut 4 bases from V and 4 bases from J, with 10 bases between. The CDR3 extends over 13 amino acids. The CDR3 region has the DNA TGTGCCATCAGTGGGGGGGGCTTCACTGAAGCTTTCTTT. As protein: CAISGGGFTEAFF.

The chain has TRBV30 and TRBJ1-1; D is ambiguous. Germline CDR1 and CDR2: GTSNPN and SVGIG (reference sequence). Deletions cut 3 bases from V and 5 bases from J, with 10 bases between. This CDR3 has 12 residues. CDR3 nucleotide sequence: TGTGCCTGGAGCCCCCCCGGGACTGAAGCTTTCTTT. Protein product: CAWSPPGTEAFF.

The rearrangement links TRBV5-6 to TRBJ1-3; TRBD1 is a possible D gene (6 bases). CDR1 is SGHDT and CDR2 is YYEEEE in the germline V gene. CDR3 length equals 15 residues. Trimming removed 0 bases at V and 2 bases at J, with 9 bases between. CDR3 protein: CASSLGGGTGNTIYF. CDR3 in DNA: TGTGCCAGCAGCTTGGGTGGGGGCACTGGAAACACCATATATTTT. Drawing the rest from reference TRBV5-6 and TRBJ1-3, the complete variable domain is DAGVTQSPTHLIKTRGQQVTLRCSPKSGHDTVSWYQQALGQGPQFIFQYYEEEERQRGNFPDRFSGHQFPNYSSELNVNALLLGDSALYLCASSLGGGTGNTIYFGEGSWLTVV.

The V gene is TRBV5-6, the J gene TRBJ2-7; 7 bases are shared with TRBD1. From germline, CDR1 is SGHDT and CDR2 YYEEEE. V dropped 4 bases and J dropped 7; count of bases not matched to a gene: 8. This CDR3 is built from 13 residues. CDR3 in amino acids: CASSATGLGEQYF. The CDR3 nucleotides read TGTGCCAGCAGCGCGACAGGGTTGGGGGAGCAGTACTTC.

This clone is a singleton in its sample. CDR3 DNA sequence: TGTGCCAGCAGCTATACGGACATCGCTGAAGCTTTCTTT. Encoded protein: CASSYTDIAEAFF. The chain carries TRBV6-6 and TRBJ1-1, with D possibly being TRBD1 (5 bases). CDR3 length equals 13 residues. V was shortened by 6 bases and J by 6 bases, with 14 bases between the two germline ends. Looked up from germline, CDR1 is MNHNY and CDR2 is SVGAGI (reference sequence).

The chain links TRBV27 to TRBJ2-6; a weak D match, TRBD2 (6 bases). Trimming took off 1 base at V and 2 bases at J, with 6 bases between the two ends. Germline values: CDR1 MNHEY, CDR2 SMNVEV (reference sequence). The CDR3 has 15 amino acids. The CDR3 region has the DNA TGTGCCAGCAGTTTATGGGGGGCTGGGGCCAACGTCCTGACTTTC. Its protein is CASSLWGAGANVLTF.

The CDR3 DNA reads TGTGCCAGCAGCGTTTCGGGGGGGCCCGAACAGTACTTC. Its translation: CASSVSGGPEQYF. This chain uses TRBV9 with TRBJ2-7, with 8 bases aligning to TRBD2. This CDR3 region has 13 residues. The junction had 8 bases not matched to a gene; V was cut back by 2 bases and J by 10 bases. Germline CDR1 SGDLS, CDR2 YYNGEE.

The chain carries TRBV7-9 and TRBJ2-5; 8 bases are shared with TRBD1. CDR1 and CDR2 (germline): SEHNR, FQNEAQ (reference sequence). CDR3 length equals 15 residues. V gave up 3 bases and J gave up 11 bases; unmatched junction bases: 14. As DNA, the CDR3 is TGTGCCAGCAGCTTTTCAGGGGGCGCAGCCGAGGAGCAGTACTTC. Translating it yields CASSFSGGAAEEQYF.

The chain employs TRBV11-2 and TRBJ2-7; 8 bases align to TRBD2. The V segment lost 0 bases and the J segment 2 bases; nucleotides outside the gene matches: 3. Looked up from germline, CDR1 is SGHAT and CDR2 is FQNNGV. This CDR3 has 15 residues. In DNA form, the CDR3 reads TGTGCCAGCAGCTTAGATCACGGGGGGGCCTACGAGCAGTACTTC. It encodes CASSLDHGGAYEQYF.

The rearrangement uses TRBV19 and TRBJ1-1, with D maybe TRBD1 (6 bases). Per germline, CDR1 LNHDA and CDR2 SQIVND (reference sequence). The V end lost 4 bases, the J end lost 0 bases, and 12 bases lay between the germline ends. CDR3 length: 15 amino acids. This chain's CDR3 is CASSRGLGMNTEAFF. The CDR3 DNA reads TGTGCCAGTAGTAGGGGGCTTGGAATGAACACTGAAGCTTTCTTT.

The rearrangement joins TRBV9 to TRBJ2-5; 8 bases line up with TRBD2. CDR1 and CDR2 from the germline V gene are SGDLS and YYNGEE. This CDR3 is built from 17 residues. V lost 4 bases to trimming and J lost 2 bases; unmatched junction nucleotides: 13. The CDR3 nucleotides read TGTGCCAGCAGCCTAAGCGGCGGGGGGTTAATACAAGAGACCCAGTACTTC. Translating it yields CASSLSGGGLIQETQYF.

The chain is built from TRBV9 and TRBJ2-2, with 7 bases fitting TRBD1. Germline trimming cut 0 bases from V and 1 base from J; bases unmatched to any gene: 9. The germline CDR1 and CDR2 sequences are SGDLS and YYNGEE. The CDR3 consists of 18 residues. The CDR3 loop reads CASSVASGGALNTGELFF. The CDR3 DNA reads TGTGCCAGCAGCGTAGCCTCAGGGGGTGCCTTGAACACCGGGGAGCTGTTTTTT.

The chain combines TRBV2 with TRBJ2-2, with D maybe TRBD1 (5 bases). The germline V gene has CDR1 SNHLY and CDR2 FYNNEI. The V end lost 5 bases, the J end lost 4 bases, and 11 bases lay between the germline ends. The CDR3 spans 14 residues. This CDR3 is CASSRQLTTGELFF. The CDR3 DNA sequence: TGTGCCAGCAGTAGACAGTTGACCACCGGGGAGCTGTTTTTT.

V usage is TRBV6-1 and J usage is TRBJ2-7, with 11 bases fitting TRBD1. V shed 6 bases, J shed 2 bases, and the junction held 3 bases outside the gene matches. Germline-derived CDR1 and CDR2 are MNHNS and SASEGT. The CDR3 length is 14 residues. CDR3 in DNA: TGTGCCAGCAGGCCGGGACAGGGGGCCTACGAGCAGTACTTC. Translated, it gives CASRPGQGAYEQYF.

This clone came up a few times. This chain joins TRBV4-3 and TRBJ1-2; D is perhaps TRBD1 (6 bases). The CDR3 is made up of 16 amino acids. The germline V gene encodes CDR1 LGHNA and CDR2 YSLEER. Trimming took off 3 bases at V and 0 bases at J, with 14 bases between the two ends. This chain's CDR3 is CASSQAGTTTNYGYTF. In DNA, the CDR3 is TGCGCCAGCAGCCAGGCCGGGACAACCACTAACTATGGCTACACCTTC.

The CDR3 spells CASSTVTEVYGYTF. In DNA, the CDR3 is TGTGCCAGCAGTACGGTGACAGAGGTCTATGGCTACACCTTC. The chain employs TRBV28 and TRBJ1-2, with D possibly matching TRBD1 (5 bases). Germline CDR1 MDHEN, CDR2 SYDVKM. Trimming pared 5 bases from V and 4 bases from J, leaving 14 bases between. The CDR3 spans 14 residues.

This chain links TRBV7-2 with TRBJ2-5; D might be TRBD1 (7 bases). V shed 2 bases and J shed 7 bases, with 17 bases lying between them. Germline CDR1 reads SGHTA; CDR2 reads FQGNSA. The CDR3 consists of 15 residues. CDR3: CASSLTWPQGGTQYF. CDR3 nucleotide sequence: TGTGCCAGCAGCTTAACGTGGCCCCAGGGGGGGACCCAGTACTTC.

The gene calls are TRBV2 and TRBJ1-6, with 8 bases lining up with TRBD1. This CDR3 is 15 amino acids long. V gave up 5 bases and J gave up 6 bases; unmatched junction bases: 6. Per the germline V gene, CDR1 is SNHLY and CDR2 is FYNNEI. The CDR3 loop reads CASSTRTGLNSPLHF. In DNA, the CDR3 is TGTGCCAGCAGTACACGGACAGGGCTTAATTCACCCCTCCACTTT.

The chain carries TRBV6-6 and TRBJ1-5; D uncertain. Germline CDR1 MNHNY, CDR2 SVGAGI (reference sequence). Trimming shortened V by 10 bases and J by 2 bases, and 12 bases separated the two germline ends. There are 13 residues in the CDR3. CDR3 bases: TGTGCCACCCAAGAGGGCGGCAATCAGCCCCAGCATTTT. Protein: CATQEGGNQPQHF.

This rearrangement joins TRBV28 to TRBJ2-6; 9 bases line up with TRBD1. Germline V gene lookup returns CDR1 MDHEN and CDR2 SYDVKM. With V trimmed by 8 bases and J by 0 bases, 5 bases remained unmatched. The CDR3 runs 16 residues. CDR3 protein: CASGTGSNSGANVLTF. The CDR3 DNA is TGTGCCAGCGGGACAGGGTCAAACTCTGGGGCCAACGTCCTGACTTTC.

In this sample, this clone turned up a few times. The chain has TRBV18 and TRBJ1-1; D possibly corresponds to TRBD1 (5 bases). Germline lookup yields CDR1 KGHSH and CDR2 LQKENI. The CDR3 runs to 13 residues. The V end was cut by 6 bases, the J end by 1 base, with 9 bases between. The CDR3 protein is CASSTTENTEAFF. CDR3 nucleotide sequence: TGTGCCAGCTCGACGACAGAGAACACTGAAGCTTTCTTT.

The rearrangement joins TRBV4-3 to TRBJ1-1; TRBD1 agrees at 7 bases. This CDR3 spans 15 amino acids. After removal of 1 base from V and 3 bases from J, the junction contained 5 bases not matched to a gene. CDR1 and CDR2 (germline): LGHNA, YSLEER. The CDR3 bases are TGCGCCAGCAGCCAAGGAACAGGGGCCCACACTGAAGCTTTCTTT. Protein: CASSQGTGAHTEAFF.

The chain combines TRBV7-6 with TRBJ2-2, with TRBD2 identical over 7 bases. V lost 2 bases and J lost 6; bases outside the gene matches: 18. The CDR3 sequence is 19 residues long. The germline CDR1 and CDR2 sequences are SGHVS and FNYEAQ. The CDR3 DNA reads TGTGCCAGCAGCTTATACCCCGCTGGAGGAGCGGGATGGGCCGGGGAGCTGTTTTTT. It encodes CASSLYPAGGAGWAGELFF.

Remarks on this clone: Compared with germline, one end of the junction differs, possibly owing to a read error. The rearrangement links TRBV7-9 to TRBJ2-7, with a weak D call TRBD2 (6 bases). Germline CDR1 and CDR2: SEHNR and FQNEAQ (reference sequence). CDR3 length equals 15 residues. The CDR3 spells CSSSSRGESSYEQYF. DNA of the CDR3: TGTTCCAGCAGCTCACGCGGGGAGAGCTCCTACGAGCAGTACTTC.

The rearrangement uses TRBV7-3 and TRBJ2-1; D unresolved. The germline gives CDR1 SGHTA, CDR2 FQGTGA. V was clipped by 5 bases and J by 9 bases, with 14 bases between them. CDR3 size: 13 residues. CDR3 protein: CASSPHGSTEQFF. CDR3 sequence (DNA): TGTGCCAGCAGCCCCCACGGGTCGACTGAGCAGTTCTTC.